This paragraph reports one TCR beta chain. The V and J ends lost 2 bases and 6 bases respectively, with 5 bases between them. CDR3 length equals 12 residues. The germline CDR1 and CDR2 sequences are LGHDT and YNNKEL (reference sequence). This specimen comes from a study of blood T cell repertoires in COVID-19. The data were produced by immunoSEQ multiplex PCR, yet TCRdb's version contains in-frame clones alone and is incomplete. The sample records 60,000 to 95,000 clones, roughly 87% being singletons. Sequencing was done on a sample of peripheral blood. This rearrangement joins TRBV3-1 (or the pseudogene TRBV3-2) to TRBJ1-3, with unresolved D. This receptor was obtained from a woman aged 45 to 65 with acute or convalescent COVID-19. The CDR3 DNA sequence: TGTGCCAGCAGCCAAAGAGAAAACACCATATATTTT. Translated, it gives CASSQRENTIYF.